The 24 T cell receptor beta chains in this list originate from one sample, sequenced in a study of blood T cells in healthy people across ages. Using a J-beta primer mix together with a sample-barcoded 5' primer, a second PCR was run for roughly 6 to 12 cycles. A single record per CDR3 protein comes from TCRdb applying MiXCR to the 5' RACE reads. In the table there are approximately 900,000 distinct CDR3 sequences, roughly 48% of which are singletons. Source material: blood. The receptors stem from a man aged 25-45 years in good health.

The rearrangement links TRBV6-6 to TRBJ2-1; TRBD1 agrees at 9 bases. The CDR3 length is 14 residues. The germline V gene has CDR1 MNHNY and CDR2 SVGAGI (reference sequence). The J segment lost 8 bases and the V segment lost 7 bases, leaving 9 bases of the junction unmatched. CDR3 protein: CASKLQGAGDEQFF. The CDR3 nucleotides read TGTGCCAGCAAATTACAGGGGGCGGGGGATGAGCAGTTCTTC.

The chain recombines TRBV12-3 or TRBV12-4 with TRBJ2-4, with no clear D. The J call may not be correct, given that the DNA end is closer to TRBJ2-7. The length of the CDR3 is 12 residues. CDR3 sequence (DNA): TGTGCCAGCAGCCCTGACACGAACGAGCAGTACTTC. Protein product: CASSPDTNEQYF.

This chain links TRBV5-1 with TRBJ2-7; D gene uncertain. The CDR3 covers 15 residues. Trimming took 1 base from V and 7 from J, leaving 18 bases between them. Germline V gives CDR1 SGHRS, CDR2 YFSETQ. The CDR3 nucleotides are TGCGCCAGCAGCTTGAGAAGTAGCCCTACAGAGGAGCAGTACTTC. Translation: CASSLRSSPTEEQYF.

Comment on this clonotype: At one end, the junction sequence differs from germline, possibly due to a read error. V and J are TRBV24-1 and TRBJ1-2; tentative D call: TRBD1 (5 bases). Germline CDR1 and CDR2: KGHDR and SFDVKD. This CDR3 is built from 14 residues. Here the CDR3 DNA reads TGCGCCACCAGTGATGTCCGGCAGGGCTATGGCTACACCTTC. Protein sequence: CATSDVRQGYGYTF.

The chain links TRBV28 to TRBJ2-1, with 9 nucleotides matching TRBD2. The CDR3 is 18 amino acids. Germline CDR1 is MDHEN and CDR2 is SYDVKM. J was trimmed by 0 bases and V by 2 bases; bases with no gene match: 8. CDR3 DNA sequence: TGTGCCAGCAGTTTAGCGAGCGGGGGGCCCTTCTCCTACAATGAGCAGTTCTTC. It specifies CASSLASGGPFSYNEQFF. Using reference TRBV28 and TRBJ2-1 for the parts outside the CDR3, the full variable domain is DVKVTQSSRYLVKRTGEKVFLECVQDMDHENMFWYRQDPGLGLRLIYFSYDVKMKEKGDIPEGYSVSREKKERFSLILESASTNQTSMYLCASSLASGGPFSYNEQFFGPGTRLTVL.

The sample holds a few counts of this clonotype. The V gene is TRBV4-2, the J gene TRBJ2-5, with 7 bases aligning to TRBD1. Germline V gene lookup returns CDR1 LGHNA and CDR2 YNFKEQ. This CDR3 comprises 16 residues. V was pared by 0 bases and J by 4 bases, with 8 bases of the junction left unmatched. This chain's CDR3 is CASSQDKKGARETQYF. In nucleotides, the CDR3 is TGTGCCAGCAGCCAAGATAAAAAGGGGGCGAGAGAGACCCAGTACTTC.

The chain couples TRBV6-5 to TRBJ2-1; 10 nucleotides align to TRBD2. Germline CDR1 MNHEY, CDR2 SVGAGI. The junction had 6 bases not matched to a gene; V was cut back by 6 bases and J by 4 bases. The CDR3 sequence is 15 residues long. Here the CDR3 reads CASSPSGSQYNEQFF. The CDR3 DNA reads TGTGCCAGCAGCCCTAGCGGGAGTCAGTACAATGAGCAGTTCTTC.

The chain links TRBV6-1 to TRBJ2-6, with D uncertain. Germline loops: CDR1 MNHNS, CDR2 SASEGT. V was clipped by 2 bases and J by 1 base, with 6 bases between them. This CDR3 has 15 amino acids. CDR3 DNA sequence: TGTGCCAGCAGTGAAACGAGTTCTGGGGCCAACGTCCTGACTTTC. Its protein product is CASSETSSGANVLTF.

About this clonotype: Just one base apart from a much larger clone, this may be a read error. The chain employs TRBV7-2 and TRBJ2-1; TRBD2 matches at 10 bases. This CDR3 has 16 amino acids. Germline lookup yields CDR1 SGHTA and CDR2 FQGNSA. CDR3 amino acids: CVSSSLAGGIYNEQFF. As DNA, the CDR3 is TGTGTCAGCAGCTCCTTAGCGGGGGGCATTTACAATGAGCAGTTCTTC.

This clonotype was counted ten times or more. The germline gene is not matched at one end of the junction; a read error may be the cause. The V and J genes are TRBV27 and TRBJ2-7; D is undetermined. The CDR3 runs 13 residues. Germline V gene data show CDR1 as MNHEY and CDR2 as SMNVEV (reference sequence). In nucleotides, the CDR3 is TGCGCCAGCAGCCACGGGCAGAGCTACGAGCAGTACTTC. It codes for CASSHGQSYEQYF.

The gene calls are TRBV4-1 and TRBJ2-6; 12 nucleotides line up with TRBD1. This CDR3 comprises 19 residues. Germline V gene lookup returns CDR1 MGHRA and CDR2 YSYEKL. With V trimmed by 0 bases and J by 2 bases, 5 bases remained unmatched. This chain's CDR3 is CASSQDIWDRGPGANVLTF. CDR3 sequence (DNA): TGCGCCAGCAGCCAAGATATTTGGGACAGGGGGCCTGGGGCCAACGTCCTGACTTTC.

The chain couples TRBV24-1 to TRBJ2-5, with D unresolved. The CDR3 length is 12 residues. V gave up 2 bases and J gave up 10 bases, with 10 bases separating them. CDR1 and CDR2 (germline): KGHDR, SFDVKD. The CDR3 nucleotides read TGTGCCACCAGTGATTCGAGAAGGGACCAGTACTTC. It codes for CATSDSRRDQYF.

The rearrangement joins TRBV14 to TRBJ1-2; possible D gene TRBD1, 5 bases. V was trimmed by 3 bases and J by 8 bases, leaving 10 bases between them. The germline CDR1 and CDR2 sequences are SGHDN and FVKESK. The CDR3 consists of 12 residues. The CDR3 DNA reads as TGTGCCAGCAGCCAGTCAGGGATCGGCTACACCTTC. Translated, it gives CASSQSGIGYTF.

The chain is built from TRBV29-1 and TRBJ2-2, with D maybe TRBD2 (5 bases). The CDR3 loop spans 14 amino acids. Deletions cut 7 bases from V and 1 base from J, with 13 bases between. Germline CDR1 and CDR2: SQVTM and ANQGSEA. CDR3 nucleotide sequence: TGCAGCGCAGATAGAGGGCTGAACACCGGGGAGCTGTTTTTT. Its translation: CSADRGLNTGELFF.

This chain joins TRBV5-4 and TRBJ2-7; tentatively, D is TRBD1 or TRBD2 (5 bases each). Trimming left V 4 bases short and J 4 bases short, with 18 bases between. Germline V gene sequence: CDR1 SGHNT, CDR2 YYREEE (reference sequence). CDR3 length: 15 amino acids. The CDR3 reads CASSLTNLGVYEQYF. The CDR3 DNA follows: TGTGCCAGCAGCCTCACTAACTTGGGGGTATACGAGCAGTACTTC.

This clonotype has ten or more counts. The chain recombines TRBV3-1 with TRBJ2-3, with TRBD2 matching 8 bases. CDR3 length: 13 amino acids. From germline, CDR1 is LGHDT and CDR2 YNNKEL (reference sequence). Germline trimming cut 4 bases from V and 6 bases from J; bases unmatched to any gene: 3. CDR3 loop: CASSLRGGDTQYF. In DNA, the CDR3 is TGTGCCAGCAGCCTTCGCGGGGGGGATACGCAGTATTTT.

This chain connects TRBV4-1 to TRBJ2-5; 7 bases line up with TRBD1. With 1 base clipped from V and 7 bases from J, the junction kept 15 bases outside the gene matches. The CDR3 runs to 17 residues. Germline values: CDR1 MGHRA, CDR2 YSYEKL. DNA of the CDR3: TGCGCCAGCAGCCAAGTTCCGGGACAGAGACTTTTGGGGACCCAGTACTTC. Translating gives CASSQVPGQRLLGTQYF.

This clonotype was found once. This may be a read error, as it is one base from a much larger clone. J is TRBJ2-7 and V is TRBV4-1; D tentatively fits TRBD1 or TRBD2 (5 bases each). Germline lookup yields CDR1 MGHRA and CDR2 YSYEKL. This CDR3 region has 15 residues. V was pared by 5 bases and J by 2 bases, with 16 bases between. CDR3 in amino acids: CASSTPGPATYEQYF. For the CDR3, the DNA is TGCGCCAGCAGCACCCCGGGACCAGCAACCTACGAGCAGTACTTC.

The table lists this clonotype with a few counts. The rearrangement links TRBV5-1 to TRBJ2-1; 16 nucleotides align to TRBD2. The germline V gene has CDR1 SGHRS and CDR2 YFSETQ. The ends lost 3 bases at V and 6 bases at J; junction bases unmatched: 6. The CDR3 has 17 residues. The CDR3 spells CASSSGTSGGAVNEQFF. CDR3 sequence (DNA): TGCGCCAGCAGCTCCGGGACTAGCGGGGGGGCGGTCAATGAGCAGTTCTTC.

A few counts support this clonotype. The rearrangement links TRBV27 to TRBJ2-5; D assignment may be TRBD1 or TRBD2 (5 bases each). The ends were cut back, 2 bases at V and 1 base at J, with 8 bases in the middle. Germline CDR1 and CDR2: MNHEY and SMNVEV (reference sequence). CDR3 size: 14 residues. The CDR3 region has the DNA TGTGCCAGCAGTTTAACGGGACCCCAAGAGACCCAGTACTTC. Translating gives CASSLTGPQETQYF.

The V call is TRBV30, the J call TRBJ2-5; D is uncertain. Germline-derived CDR1 and CDR2 are GTSNPN and SVGIG (reference sequence). V was shortened by 2 bases and J by 5 bases, with 9 bases between the two germline ends. The CDR3 length is 12 residues. For the CDR3, the DNA is TGTGCCTGGAGTACTGCGGCGGAGACCCAGTACTTC. It translates to CAWSTAAETQYF. Complete variable domain (other parts from reference TRBV30 and TRBJ2-5): SQTIHQWPATLVQPVGSPLSLECTVEGTSNPNLYWYRQAAGRGLQLLFYSVGIGQISSEVPQNLSASRPQDRQFILSSKKLLLSDSGFYLCAWSTAAETQYFGPGTRLLVL.

The V gene is TRBV4-1, the J gene TRBJ2-1; 9 positions agree with TRBD1. V lost 3 bases and J lost 5; bases outside the gene matches: 8. The V gene's germline CDR1 is MGHRA and CDR2 YSYEKL. The CDR3 runs to 16 residues. In DNA form, the CDR3 reads TGCGCCAGCAGCCATGAGATGGGGACAGGGAACAATGAGCAGTTCTTC. Its translation is CASSHEMGTGNNEQFF.

In this sample, this clonotype turned up once. The rearrangement joins TRBV4-3 to TRBJ1-2; the D is unclear. The CDR3 is 16 residues long. Between the trimmed V and J ends, which lost 0 bases and 6 bases, there was a span of 17 bases. Germline CDR1 LGHNA, CDR2 YSLEER. The CDR3 sequence is CASSQDRSGGSHGYTF. CDR3 sequence (DNA): TGCGCCAGCAGCCAAGATCGGTCAGGCGGGTCGCATGGCTACACCTTC.

This clonotype was detected a few times. CDR3 sequence reads: CASSSPGTPYEQYF. CDR3 coding DNA: TGTGCCAGTAGTAGCCCCGGGACACCTTACGAGCAGTACTTC. The chain links TRBV19 to TRBJ2-7; D is possibly TRBD1 (6 bases). CDR1 is LNHDA and CDR2 is SQIVND in the germline V gene (reference sequence). The V and J ends lost 4 bases and 4 bases respectively, with 14 bases between them. The CDR3 totals 14 residues.